Listed below are T cell receptor beta chains from one sample, sequenced in a study of T cells in Graves' hyperthyroidism and ophthalmopathy. TCRdb passed the multiplex PCR reads through MiXCR, listing each CDR3 protein once. The sample holds 370,000 or so distinct CDR3 sequences, around 14% seen once. Sequencing input: blood. These receptor sequences come from a woman under 30 with Graves' hyperthyroidism that later progressed to Graves' ophthalmopathy. CDR3s include the opening cysteine and the closing phenylalanine or tryptophan. The D gene is left open where the match is weak. Part of the rows lack a size; the others show once, few, many or a class for expanded clones.

TRBJ2-2 | TRBV20-1 | NA | NA | TGCAGTGCTAGAGACCCCGACTTGGGGTCCCCCGGGGAGCTGTTTTTT | CSARDPDLGSPGELFF
TRBJ1-2 | TRBV4-3 | NA | NA | TGCGCCAGCAGCCAAGATTGGGCAGGGGACTATGGCTACACCTTC | CASSQDWAGDYGYTF
TRBJ2-3 | TRBV7-2 | NA | few | TGTGCCAGCAGCTTGGGCGTGGGTGGGGTGAGGGTTACGCAGTATTTT | CASSLGVGGVRVTQYF
TRBJ2-5 | TRBV12-3/TRBV12-4 | NA | many | TGTGCCAGCAGCGCATACCAAGAGACCCAGTACTTC | CASSAYQETQYF
TRBJ2-3 | TRBV27 | TRBD1 | many | TGTGCCAGCAGTTTATGGCGAGGGGACAGGGGCTCCACAGATACGCAGTATTTT | CASSLWRGDRGSTDTQYF
TRBJ2-2 | TRBV4-3 | NA | NA | TGCGCCAGCAGCCAGGGCCCTGGGCCCGGGGAGCTGTTTTTT | CASSQGPGPGELFF
TRBJ2-7 | TRBV6-2/TRBV6-3 | NA | few | TGTGCCAGCAGTTACGAGGGGGGACCCTACGAGCAGTACTTC | CASSYEGGPYEQYF
TRBJ1-2 | TRBV29-1 | NA | once | TGCAGCGCTCCGGACCGGGGACATAACTATGGCTACACCTTC | CSAPDRGHNYGYTF
TRBJ2-7 | TRBV7-8 | TRBD1 | many | TGTGCCAGCAAGCGGGGGACAGGGGGGTACGAGCAGTACTTC | CASKRGTGGYEQYF
TRBJ2-7 | TRBV7-9 | NA | NA | TGTGCCAGCAGCTCGGGACCAGACTACGAGCAGTACTTC | CASSSGPDYEQYF
TRBJ2-1 | TRBV6-1 | TRBD2 | NA | TGTGCCAGCTCTCTCGGGAGGGCGAGGAATGAGCAGTTCTTC | CASSLGRARNEQFF
TRBJ2-3 | TRBV27 | NA | many | TGTGCCAGCAGTGCAGCTGGTGGCAGGGCGGGAGATACGCAGTATTTT | CASSAAGGRAGDTQYF
TRBJ2-7 | TRBV28 | NA | few | TGTGCCAGCAGACTTAGTTGGGGGCCGAGGGAGCAGTACTTC | CASRLSWGPREQYF
TRBJ1-1 | TRBV20-1 | NA | NA | TGCAGTGCGCCGGGACGCATGAACACTGAAGCTTTCTTT | CSAPGRMNTEAFF
TRBJ1-1 | TRBV29-1 | NA | many | TGCAGCGTTAGGGAGAGAGAAACTGAAGCTTTCTTT | CSVRERETEAFF
TRBJ2-1 | TRBV6-1 | TRBD1 | NA | TGTGCCAGCAGTAACACAGGGGGCCCCAATGAGCAGTTCTTC | CASSNTGGPNEQFF
TRBJ2-2 | TRBV7-9 | NA | few | TGTGCCAGCAGCTTATATGCGGGCACCGGGGAGCTGTTTTTT | CASSLYAGTGELFF
TRBJ2-5 | TRBV12-3/TRBV12-4 | TRBD2 | NA | TGTGCCAGCAGCGCCGGGACTAGCGGGATAAGGGGGGAGACCCAGTACTTC | CASSAGTSGIRGETQYF
TRBJ1-3 | TRBV7-8 | NA | once | TGTGCCAGCAGCTTAGCGAGTTCTGGAAACACCGTATATTTT | CASSLASSGNTVYF
TRBJ2-1 | TRBV20-1 | TRBD2 | many | TGCAGTGCTCTTAGCGGGGTCCCCAACAATGAGCAGTTCTTC | CSALSGVPNNEQFF
TRBJ2-3 | TRBV2 | TRBD2 | many | TGTGCCAGCTGGGGACTAGCAGAAAGCACAGATACGCAGTATTTT | CASWGLAESTDTQYF
TRBJ1-2 | TRBV28 | NA | many | TGTGCCAGCCATTCTGGGGCAGGGGTTTCTGGCTACACCTTC | CASHSGAGVSGYTF
TRBJ1-1 | TRBV30 | TRBD1 | many | TGTGCCTGGAGTCCGGGGACAGGGGCTCCCACTGAAGCTTTCTTT | CAWSPGTGAPTEAFF
TRBJ2-2 | TRBV12-3/TRBV12-4 | NA | many | TGTGCCAGCAGTTTATTTTACAGGGAGATTAAGGGCACCGGGGAGCTGTTTTTT | CASSLFYREIKGTGELFF
TRBJ2-1 | TRBV3-1 | NA | many | TGTGCCAGCAGCCGGGACTGGAATGAGCAGTTCTTC | CASSRDWNEQFF
TRBJ2-6 | TRBV28 | TRBD2 | few | TGTGCCAGCAGTTCCGGGACTAGCGGGGGACGTACTGGGGCCAACGTCCTGACTTTC | CASSSGTSGGRTGANVLTF
TRBJ2-3 | TRBV5-6 | NA | many | TGTGCCAGCAGCTTTATGCCAGATACGCAGTATTTT | CASSFMPDTQYF
TRBJ2-1 | TRBV4-1 | TRBD2 | NA | TGCGCCAGCAGCCAAGTACTACTAGCGGGCTCCGGGAAGTTCTTC | CASSQVLLAGSGKFF
TRBJ1-4 | TRBV5-6 | NA | NA | TGTGCCACTAACGTAACGGAGATTAATGAAAAACTGTTTTTT | CATNVTEINEKLFF
TRBJ2-5 | TRBV5-1 | NA | NA | TGCGCCAGCAGCTTGGACGCGACAGCCTCGGAGACCCAGTACTTC | CASSLDATASETQYF
TRBJ2-1 | TRBV2 | TRBD2 | many | TGTGCCAGCAGATGGGGGACTAGCGGGTACAATGAGCAGTTCTTC | CASRWGTSGYNEQFF
TRBJ1-4 | TRBV12-3/TRBV12-4 | TRBD1 | few | TGTGCCAGCAGCACAGGGGAGTGGACTAATGAAAAACTGTTTTTT | CASSTGEWTNEKLFF
TRBJ2-7 | TRBV20-1 | TRBD1 | NA | TGCAGTGCTAGAGCCCAAAGACAGGGGACCACCTACGAGCAGTACTTC | CSARAQRQGTTYEQYF
TRBJ2-1 | TRBV13 | TRBD2 | NA | TGTGCCAGCAGCCTCAAGCTAGCGGGAGGGCCTATAGTAGATGAGCAGTTCTTC | CASSLKLAGGPIVDEQFF
TRBJ1-5 | TRBV7-8 | NA | many | TGTGCCAGCAGTTTCAACTCCCCATTTAATCAGCCCCAGCATTTT | CASSFNSPFNQPQHF
TRBJ2-7 | TRBV6-1 | NA | few | TGTGCCAGCAGCGTTGGGTGGGGCGCCTACGAGCAGTACTTC | CASSVGWGAYEQYF
TRBJ1-2 | TRBV24-1 | NA | many | TGTGCCACCAGTGATTATACGGGTACTGGCTACACCTTC | CATSDYTGTGYTF
TRBJ2-2 | TRBV9 | NA | NA | TGTGCCAGCAGCGTAGATGGGACGTACACCGGGGAGCTGTTTTTT | CASSVDGTYTGELFF
TRBJ1-2 | TRBV19 | NA | NA | TGTGCCAGTAGTATAAGTCCGGGCTATGGCTACACCTTC | CASSISPGYGYTF
TRBJ1-3 | TRBV2 | NA | many | TGTGCCAGCGGGGATAGACTGGTCTCTGGAAACACCATATATTTT | CASGDRLVSGNTIYF
TRBJ2-7 | TRBV6-1 | TRBD1 | many | TGTGCCAGCAGTAAAAGACGGGACAGGGTGAACGAGCAGTACTTC | CASSKRRDRVNEQYF
TRBJ2-1 | TRBV6-1 | TRBD2 | few | TGTGCCAGCAGTGATTGGAGCGGGAACTCCTACAATGAGCAGTTCTTC | CASSDWSGNSYNEQFF
TRBJ2-7 | TRBV2 | TRBD1 | many | TGTGCCAGCTGCCCAAGGACAGGGACCTACGGGCAGTACTTC | CASCPRTGTYGQYF
TRBJ1-2 | TRBV7-9 | NA | many | TGTGCCAGCAGCTCTTCAGGGTCATACCCCTATGGCTACACCTTC | CASSSSGSYPYGYTF
TRBJ2-5 | TRBV4-2 | TRBD2 | few | TGTGCCAGCAGCCAAGATCCAGCGGGAGCCCAAGAGACCCAGTACTTC | CASSQDPAGAQETQYF
TRBJ1-5 | TRBV20-1 | TRBD1 | NA | TGCAGTGCTGCAGGGGGGTGGAATCAGCCCCAGCATTTT | CSAAGGWNQPQHF
TRBJ1-1 | TRBV29-1 | NA | few | TGCAGCGTTCTCCAGGGGATGAACACTGAAGCTTTCTTT | CSVLQGMNTEAFF
TRBJ1-5 | TRBV13 | NA | NA | TGTGCCAGCAGCTTAGCGGGAGCCAATCAGCCCCAGCATTTT | CASSLAGANQPQHF
TRBJ2-5 | TRBV4-1 | TRBD2 | NA | TGCGCCAGCAGCCAATTAGCGGGAGGGCCTCGGCGCGGGACCCAGTACTTC | CASSQLAGGPRRGTQYF
TRBJ1-6 | TRBV6-6 | NA | few | TGTGCCAGCAGTTACTCCGGGATAACTAATTCACCCCTCCACTTT | CASSYSGITNSPLHF
TRBJ2-7 | TRBV9 | NA | NA | TGTGCCAGCAGCGGAGTCAGTAGTTCGCCGGGGGAGCAGTACTTC | CASSGVSSSPGEQYF
TRBJ2-7 | TRBV9 | TRBD2 | many | TGTGCCAGCAGCGTAGCGGCGGGAGGGCCGTACGAGCAGTACTTC | CASSVAAGGPYEQYF
TRBJ1-5 | TRBV19 | TRBD1 | few | TGTGCCAGTAGGGATTCAGATACCGGGACAGTAGCTGATGCTGGCAATCAGCCCCAGCATTTT | CASRDSDTGTVADAGNQPQHF
TRBJ2-1 | TRBV11-2 | NA | many | TGTGCCAGCAGCCCCCTCCGGGGGAACTACAATGAGCAGTTCTTC | CASSPLRGNYNEQFF
TRBJ1-5 | TRBV19 | TRBD1 | NA | TGTGCCAGTAGTAGGGACAGGGATCAGCCCCAGCATTTT | CASSRDRDQPQHF